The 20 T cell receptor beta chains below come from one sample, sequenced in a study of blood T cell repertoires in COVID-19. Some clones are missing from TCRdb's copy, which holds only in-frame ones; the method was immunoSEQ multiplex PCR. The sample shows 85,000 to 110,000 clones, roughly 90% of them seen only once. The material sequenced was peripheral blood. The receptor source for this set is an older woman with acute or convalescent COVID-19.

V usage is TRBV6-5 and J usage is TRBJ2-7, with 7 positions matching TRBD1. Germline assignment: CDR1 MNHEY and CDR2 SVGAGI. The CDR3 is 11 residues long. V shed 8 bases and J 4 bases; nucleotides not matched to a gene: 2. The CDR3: CASLTGYEQYF. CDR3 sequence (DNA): TGTGCCAGCTTGACAGGGTACGAGCAGTACTTC.

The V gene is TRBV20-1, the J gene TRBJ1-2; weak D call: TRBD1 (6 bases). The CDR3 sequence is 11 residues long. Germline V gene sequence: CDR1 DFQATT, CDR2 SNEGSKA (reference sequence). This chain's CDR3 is CRLKAGVLNTF. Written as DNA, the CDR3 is TGCAGGCTTAAAGCAGGGGTCTTGAACACCTTC.

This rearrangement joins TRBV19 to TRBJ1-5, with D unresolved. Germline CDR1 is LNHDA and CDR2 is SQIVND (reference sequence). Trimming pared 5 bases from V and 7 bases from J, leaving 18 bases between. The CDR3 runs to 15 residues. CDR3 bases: TGTGCCAGTAGTTCCCGACCCGCGCAACAGCAGCCCCAGCATTTT. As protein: CASSSRPAQQQPQHF.

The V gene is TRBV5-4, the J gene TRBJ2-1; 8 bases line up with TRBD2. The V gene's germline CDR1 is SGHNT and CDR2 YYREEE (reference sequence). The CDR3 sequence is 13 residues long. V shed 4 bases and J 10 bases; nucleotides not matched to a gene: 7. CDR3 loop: CASSTGTSWEQFF. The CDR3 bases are TGTGCCAGCAGCACTGGGACTAGTTGGGAGCAGTTCTTC.

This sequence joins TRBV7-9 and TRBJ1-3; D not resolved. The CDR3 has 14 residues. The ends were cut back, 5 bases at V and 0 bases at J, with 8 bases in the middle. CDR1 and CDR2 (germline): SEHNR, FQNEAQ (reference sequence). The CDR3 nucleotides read TGTGCCAGCAGCCATGGACTCTCTGGAAACACCATATATTTT. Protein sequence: CASSHGLSGNTIYF.

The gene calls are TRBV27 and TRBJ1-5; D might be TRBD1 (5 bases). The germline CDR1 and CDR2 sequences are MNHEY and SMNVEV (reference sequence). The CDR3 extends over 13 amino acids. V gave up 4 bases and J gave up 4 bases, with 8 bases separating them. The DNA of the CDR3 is TGTGCCAGCAGTTCGGCAGGGAATCAGCCCCAGCATTTT. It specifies CASSSAGNQPQHF.

CDR3 bases: TGTGCCAGCAGCCAAGACGGTTCACCCCTCCACTTT. Translating gives CASSQDGSPLHF. The V gene is TRBV3-1 (or the pseudogene TRBV3-2), the J gene TRBJ1-6; D remains ambiguous. The V end lost 0 bases, the J end lost 9 bases, and 3 bases lay between the germline ends. This CDR3 has 12 residues. The germline V gene encodes CDR1 LGHDT and CDR2 YNNKEL (reference sequence).

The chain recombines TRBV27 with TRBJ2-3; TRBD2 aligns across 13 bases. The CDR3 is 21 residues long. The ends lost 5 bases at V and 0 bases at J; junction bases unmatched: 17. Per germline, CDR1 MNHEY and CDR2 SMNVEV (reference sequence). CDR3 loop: CASSLHRLAGGLPASTDTQYF. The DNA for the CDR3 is TGTGCCAGCAGTCTACACAGACTAGCGGGAGGACTACCTGCTAGCACAGATACGCAGTATTTT.

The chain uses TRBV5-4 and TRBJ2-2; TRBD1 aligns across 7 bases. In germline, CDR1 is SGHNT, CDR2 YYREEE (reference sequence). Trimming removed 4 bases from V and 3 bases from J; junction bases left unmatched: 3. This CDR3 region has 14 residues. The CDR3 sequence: CASSMGQYTGELFF. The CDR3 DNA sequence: TGTGCCAGCAGCATGGGACAGTACACCGGGGAGCTGTTTTTT.

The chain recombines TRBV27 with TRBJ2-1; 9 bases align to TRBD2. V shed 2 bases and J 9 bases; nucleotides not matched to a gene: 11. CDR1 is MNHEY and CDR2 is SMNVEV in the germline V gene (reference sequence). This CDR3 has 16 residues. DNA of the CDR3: TGTGCCAGCAGTTTAGGGGGGGTAGCGGGAGTGGTTGAGCAGTTCTTC. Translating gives CASSLGGVAGVVEQFF.

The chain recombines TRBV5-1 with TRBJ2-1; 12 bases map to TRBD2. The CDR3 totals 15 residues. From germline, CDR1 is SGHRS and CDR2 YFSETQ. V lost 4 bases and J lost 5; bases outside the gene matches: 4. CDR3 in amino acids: CASSTGLAGNNEQFF. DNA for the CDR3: TGCGCCAGCAGCACTGGACTAGCGGGAAACAATGAGCAGTTCTTC.

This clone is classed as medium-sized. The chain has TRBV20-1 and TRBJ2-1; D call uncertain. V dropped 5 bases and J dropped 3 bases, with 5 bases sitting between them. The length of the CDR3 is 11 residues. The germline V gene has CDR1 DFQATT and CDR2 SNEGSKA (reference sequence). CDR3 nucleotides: TGCAGTGCTCACAACTACAATGAGCAGTTCTTC. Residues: CSAHNYNEQFF.

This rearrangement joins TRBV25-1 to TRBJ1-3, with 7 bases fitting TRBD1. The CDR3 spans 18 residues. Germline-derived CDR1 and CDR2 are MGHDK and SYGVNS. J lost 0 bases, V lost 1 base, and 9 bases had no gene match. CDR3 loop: CASSEFRTGFFSGNTIYF. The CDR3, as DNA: TGTGCCAGCAGTGAATTTAGGACAGGATTTTTCTCTGGAAACACCATATATTTT.

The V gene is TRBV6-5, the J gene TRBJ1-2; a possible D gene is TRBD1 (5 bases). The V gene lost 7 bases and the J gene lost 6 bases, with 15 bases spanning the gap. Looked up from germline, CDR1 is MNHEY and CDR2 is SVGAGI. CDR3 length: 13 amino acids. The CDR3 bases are TGTGCCAGCATCCAATGGGGAGGGGATGGCTACACCTTC. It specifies CASIQWGGDGYTF.

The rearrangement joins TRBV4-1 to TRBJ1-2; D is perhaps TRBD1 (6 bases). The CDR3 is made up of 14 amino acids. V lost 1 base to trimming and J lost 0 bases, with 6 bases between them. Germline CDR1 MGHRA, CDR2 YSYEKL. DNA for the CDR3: TGCGCCAGCAGCCAAGGACAGGCTAACTATGGCTACACCTTC. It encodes CASSQGQANYGYTF.

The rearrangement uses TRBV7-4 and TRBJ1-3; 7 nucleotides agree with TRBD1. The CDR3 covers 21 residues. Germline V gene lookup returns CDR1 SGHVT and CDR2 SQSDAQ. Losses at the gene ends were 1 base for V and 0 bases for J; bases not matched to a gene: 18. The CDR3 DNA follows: TGTGCCAGCAGCTTAGTCCCCTGCCCGAAAGTTGCAGGGGGCTCTGGAAACACCATATATTTT. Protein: CASSLVPCPKVAGGSGNTIYF.

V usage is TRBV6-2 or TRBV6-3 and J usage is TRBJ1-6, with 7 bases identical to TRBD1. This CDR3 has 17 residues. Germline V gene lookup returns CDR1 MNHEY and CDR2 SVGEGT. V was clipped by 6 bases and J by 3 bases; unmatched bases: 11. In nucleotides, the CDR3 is TGTGCCAGCAGCTATGGGTCCGGGACAGACTATAATTCACCCCTCCACTTT. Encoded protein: CASSYGSGTDYNSPLHF.

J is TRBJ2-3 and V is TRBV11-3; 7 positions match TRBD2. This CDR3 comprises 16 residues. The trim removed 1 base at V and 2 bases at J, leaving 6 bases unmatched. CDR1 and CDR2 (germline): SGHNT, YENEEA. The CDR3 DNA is TGTGCCAGCAGCTTAGGGGGCGGGAGCATCACAGATACGCAGTATTTT. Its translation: CASSLGGGSITDTQYF.

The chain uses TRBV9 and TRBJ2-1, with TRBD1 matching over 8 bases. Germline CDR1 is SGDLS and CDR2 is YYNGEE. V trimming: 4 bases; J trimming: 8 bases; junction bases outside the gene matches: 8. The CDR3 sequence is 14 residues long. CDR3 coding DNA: TGTGCCAGCAGCTCCCGACAGGGGTTAGATGAGCAGTTCTTC. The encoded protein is CASSSRQGLDEQFF.

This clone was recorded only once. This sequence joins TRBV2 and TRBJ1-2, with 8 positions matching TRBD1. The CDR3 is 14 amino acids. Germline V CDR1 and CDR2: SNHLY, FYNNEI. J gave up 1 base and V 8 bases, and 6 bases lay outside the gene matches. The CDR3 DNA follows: TGTGCCAGCGTCGGGACAGGACTTAACTATGGCTACACCTTC. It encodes CASVGTGLNYGYTF.